This T cell receptor (beta chain) derives from a study of blood T cell repertoires in COVID-19. Assay: immunoSEQ multiplex PCR; the TCRdb copy retains only in-frame clones and omits some. The sample includes 200,000 to 250,000 clones, around 84% of them seen just once. The CDR3 spans 16 residues. Trimming took 4 bases from V and 0 from J, leaving 13 bases between them. Germline assignment: CDR1 MNHEY and CDR2 SVGAGI. Sequenced input: peripheral blood. The chain links TRBV6-5 to TRBJ1-5; a weak D match, TRBD1 (6 bases). The receptor was isolated from a man aged 25 to 40 with active or convalescent COVID-19. The CDR3, as DNA: TGTGCCAGCAGTTCCGGGACACCGTATAGCAATCAGCCCCAGCATTTT. Residues: CASSSGTPYSNQPQHF.